A selection of T cell receptor beta chains follows, all from one sample in a study of T-cell reconstitution after alpha-beta-depleted transplantation in children. TCRdb processed the PCR reads anew with MiXCR; each CDR3 protein has one entry. The table records fewer than 150,000 distinct CDR3 sequences, around a tenth of them present only once. Sequencing used PBMCs, mostly from graft donor cells, obtained 180 days after TCRalphabeta/CD19-depleted stem cell transplant. These TCRs come from a girl under three years old who had a stem cell transplant for combined immunodeficiency, so the T cells may come from the graft donor. The CDR3 runs from the conserved cysteine through the conserved F or W. D genes are given only for firm matches. Part of the rows lack a size; the others show once, few, many or a class for expanded clones.

J | D | V | size | CDR3 | DNA
TRBJ2-3 | . | TRBV4-3 | . | CASSQGLLPSTDTQYF | TGCGCCAGCAGCCAAGGTTTACTGCCAAGCACAGATACGCAGTATTTT
TRBJ1-6 | . | TRBV18 | . | CASSLTRTADSPLHF | TGTGCCAGCTCTCTCACTAGGACCGCTGATTCACCCCTCCACTTT
TRBJ2-2 | TRBD1 | TRBV5-1 | many | CASSQSGTGDTGELFF | TGCGCCAGCAGCCAATCCGGGACAGGGGACACCGGGGAGCTGTTTTTT
TRBJ2-7 | . | TRBV20-1 | few | CSATTGRGIYEQYF | TGCAGTGCTACGACAGGGAGGGGGATCTACGAGCAGTACTTC
TRBJ2-3 | . | TRBV4-2 | . | CASSPGLKGGVPDTQYF | TGTGCCAGCAGCCCTGGCCTTAAGGGCGGGGTCCCAGATACGCAGTATTTT
TRBJ1-1 | . | TRBV12-3/TRBV12-4 | few | CASSSAGPMGTEAFF | TGTGCCAGCAGCTCTGCCGGGCCCATGGGAACTGAAGCTTTCTTT
TRBJ1-4 | . | TRBV29-1 | . | CSVEPRERGEKLFF | TGCAGCGTTGAGCCCAGAGAAAGGGGGGAAAAACTGTTTTTT
TRBJ2-1 | . | TRBV9 | . | CASSVEAFLDNEQFF | TGTGCCAGCAGCGTAGAGGCCTTCCTAGATAATGAGCAGTTCTTC
TRBJ2-3 | TRBD2 | TRBV3-1 | . | CASSQDPSGVDTDTQYF | TGTGCCAGCAGCCAAGATCCGAGCGGGGTCGACACAGATACGCAGTATTTT
TRBJ2-1 | . | TRBV9 | few | CASSVGPFDEQFF | TGTGCCAGCAGCGTAGGTCCCTTCGATGAGCAGTTCTTC
TRBJ2-3 | . | TRBV29-1 | . | CSVPGRSTDTQYF | TGCAGCGTCCCGGGACGCAGCACAGATACGCAGTATTTT
TRBJ1-5 | TRBD1 | TRBV6-2/TRBV6-3 | once | CASSYPTGSNQPQHF | TGTGCCAGCAGTTACCCGACAGGGTCCAATCAGCCCCAGCATTTT
TRBJ2-1 | . | TRBV24-1 | . | CATSDPPGGGSSYNEQFF | TGTGCCACCAGTGACCCACCCGGAGGGGGCTCGTCCTACAATGAGCAGTTCTTC
TRBJ2-3 | . | TRBV5-1 | . | CASSGAGDTQYF | TGCGCCAGCAGCGGGGCCGGAGATACGCAGTATTTT
TRBJ2-3 | . | TRBV21-1 | many | CASSKQGSDTQYF | TGTGCCAGCAGCAAACAGGGTTCAGATACGCAGTATTTT
TRBJ2-2 | TRBD1 | TRBV5-1 | few | CASSFTGADTGELFF | TGCGCCAGCAGCTTCACAGGGGCGGACACCGGGGAGCTGTTTTTT
TRBJ2-2 | . | TRBV7-2 | many | CASSLFGGLNTGELFF | TGTGCCAGCAGCTTATTCGGGGGGCTCAACACCGGGGAGCTGTTTTTT
TRBJ2-6 | . | TRBV10-3 | many | CAISSGEAGANVLTF | TGTGCCATCAGCTCAGGGGAGGCTGGGGCCAACGTCCTGACTTTC
TRBJ2-5 | . | TRBV29-1 | many | CSVVQGKWQQRETQYF | TGCAGCGTTGTCCAGGGGAAGTGGCAACAACGAGAGACCCAGTACTTC
TRBJ2-5 | . | TRBV28 | . | CASSVGVEETQYF | TGTGCCAGCAGTGTGGGGGTCGAAGAGACCCAGTACTTC
TRBJ1-4 | . | TRBV19 | . | CASQPGPNEKLFF | TGTGCCAGTCAACCAGGCCCTAATGAAAAACTGTTTTTT
TRBJ2-3 | TRBD1 | TRBV20-1 | few | CSARPGQITDTQYF | TGCAGTGCTAGGCCGGGACAGATCACAGATACGCAGTATTTT
TRBJ1-1 | TRBD1 | TRBV20-1 | . | CSALDRANTEAFF | TGCAGTGCCCTAGACAGGGCGAACACTGAAGCTTTCTTT
TRBJ1-2 | . | TRBV18 | . | CASSQKRGYGYTF | TGTGCCAGCTCTCAAAAACGGGGATATGGCTACACCTTC
TRBJ2-1 | . | TRBV20-1 | few | CSARIAHNEQFF | TGCAGTGCTAGAATTGCCCACAATGAGCAGTTCTTC
TRBJ2-5 | TRBD1 | TRBV20-1 | few | CSAPSSRGLSETQYF | TGCAGTGCCCCCTCGTCCAGGGGGCTATCAGAGACCCAGTACTTC
TRBJ2-5 | TRBD1 | TRBV12-3/TRBV12-4 | few | CASSPRTGGRQETQYF | TGTGCCAGCAGTCCGAGGACAGGGGGCCGCCAAGAGACCCAGTACTTC
TRBJ1-1 | . | TRBV20-1 | many | CSARQGNTEAFF | TGCAGTGCTAGACAGGGGAACACTGAAGCTTTCTTT
TRBJ1-2 | . | TRBV25-1 | . | CASSVPGDYGYTF | TGTGCCAGCAGTGTCCCAGGGGACTATGGCTACACCTTC